The 24 T cell receptor beta chains presented below share a single source sample, sequenced in a study of T-cell memory formation after mild COVID-19. TCRdb re-called the 5' RACE reads through MiXCR, storing one row per CDR3 protein. The data show 350,000 to 450,000 distinct CDR3 sequences, 20% to 25% seen once. Specimen: PBMCs or a T cell subset sorted from them (not recorded which). The receptors originated from an adult woman who had mild COVID-19 (a few samples of this study predate the infection). Cell type and time point are not known.

This clonotype was detected ten times or more. The chain has TRBV6-2 or TRBV6-3 and TRBJ2-3, with TRBD2 identical over 7 bases. Germline CDR1 reads MNHEY; CDR2 reads SVGEGT. The CDR3 runs to 15 residues. V lost 6 bases to trimming and J lost 2 bases; unmatched junction nucleotides: 8. CDR3 residues: CASRLASTHTDTQYF. The CDR3 DNA sequence: TGTGCCAGCAGACTAGCGTCGACCCACACAGATACGCAGTATTTT.

The J gene is TRBJ1-2, the V gene TRBV7-8, with D possibly TRBD1 on 5 matching bases. V lost 1 base to trimming and J lost 2 bases, with 17 bases between them. Germline assignment: CDR1 SGHVS and CDR2 FQNEAQ. The CDR3 extends over 17 amino acids. The CDR3 protein is CASSLGSLGDLNYGYTF. CDR3 DNA sequence: TGTGCCAGCAGCTTAGGGTCACTTGGGGACTTGAACTATGGCTACACCTTC.

V gene TRBV12-3 or TRBV12-4 combines with J gene TRBJ1-1, with D perhaps matching TRBD1 (5 bases). CDR3 length: 15 residues. Trimming took 3 bases from V and 2 from J, leaving 13 bases between them. The CDR3 loop is CASSLGPPGNTEAFF. The CDR3 nucleotides are TGTGCCAGCAGTTTGGGACCCCCGGGAAACACTGAAGCTTTCTTT.

This chain uses TRBV19 with TRBJ2-1, with D possibly TRBD2 on 6 matching bases. Looked up from germline, CDR1 is LNHDA and CDR2 is SQIVND (reference sequence). The V end lost 3 bases, the J end lost 2 bases, and 11 bases lay between the germline ends. The CDR3 has 15 amino acids. The CDR3 loop is CASSIRSGPYNEQFF. The CDR3 nucleotides read TGTGCCAGTAGTATCCGTAGCGGACCCTACAATGAGCAGTTCTTC.

The chain is built from TRBV13 and TRBJ1-4; D unclear. V lost 3 bases to trimming and J lost 5 bases, with 10 bases between them. This CDR3 comprises 14 residues. Germline loops: CDR1 PRHDT, CDR2 FYEKMQ (reference sequence). CDR3 sequence (DNA): TGTGCCAGCAGCTTGACGAGGGCAAATGAAAAACTGTTTTTT. Amino acids: CASSLTRANEKLFF.

The rearrangement links TRBV13 to TRBJ1-1; perhaps TRBD1 as D (6 bases). Germline V CDR1 and CDR2: PRHDT, FYEKMQ (reference sequence). Trimming stripped 3 bases from V and 5 bases from J, with 10 bases between. CDR3 length: 13 residues. This CDR3 is CASSLNRVTEAFF. Written as DNA, the CDR3 is TGTGCCAGCAGCTTGAACAGGGTGACTGAAGCTTTCTTT.

The chain is built from TRBV12-3 or TRBV12-4 and TRBJ2-2; 10 positions match TRBD2. V lost 2 bases to trimming and J lost 3 bases; unmatched junction nucleotides: 12. The length of the CDR3 is 19 residues. Written as DNA, the CDR3 is TGTGCCAGCAGTTTAACATCAAGGGGACTAGCGTATGACACCGGGGAGCTGTTTTTT. Amino acids: CASSLTSRGLAYDTGELFF.

In this sample, this clonotype turned up once. The rearrangement links TRBV5-6 to TRBJ2-1; 11 bases fit TRBD2. The J segment lost 0 bases and the V segment lost 2 bases, leaving 1 base of the junction unmatched. The CDR3 is 16 amino acids. CDR1 is SGHDT and CDR2 is YYEEEE in the germline V gene. CDR3: CASSFSGGDSYNEQFF. CDR3 coding DNA: TGTGCCAGCAGCTTTAGCGGGGGGGACTCCTACAATGAGCAGTTCTTC.

This clonotype was detected only a few times. The chain couples TRBV7-2 to TRBJ1-2; tentative D call: TRBD1 (6 bases). From germline, CDR1 is SGHTA and CDR2 FQGNSA. The V end was cut by 5 bases, the J end by 7 bases, with 17 bases between. The length of the CDR3 is 14 residues. The CDR3 DNA reads as TGTGCCAGCAGCGCAGAGGGGGGCGTGGGTGGCTACACCTTC. The encoded protein is CASSAEGGVGGYTF.

The gene calls are TRBV11-3 and TRBJ2-1, with a weak D call TRBD2 (5 bases). Germline V gives CDR1 SGHNT, CDR2 YENEEA. V lost 3 bases, J lost 1 base, and 10 bases lay in between. CDR3 size: 15 residues. DNA for the CDR3: TGTGCCAGCAGCTTCGTTAGAGGGTCCTACAATGAGCAGTTCTTC. It yields the protein CASSFVRGSYNEQFF.

As regards this clonotype: The germline gene is not matched at one end of the junction; a read error may be the cause. The rearrangement links TRBV4-3 to TRBJ2-1, with 10 bases aligning to TRBD1. Germline lookup yields CDR1 LGHNA and CDR2 YSLEER. The CDR3 contains 15 residues. CDR3 in DNA: TGCGCCAGCAGGCAAGGACAGGGGGAAGCCTATGAGCAGTTCTTC. Its translation is CASRQGQGEAYEQFF.

The J gene is TRBJ2-7, the V gene TRBV15, with TRBD1 as a possible D gene (6 bases). The CDR3 is 15 amino acids. Germline V gene sequence: CDR1 LNHNV, CDR2 YYDKDF (reference sequence). Trimming shortened V by 0 bases and J by 5 bases, and 14 bases separated the two germline ends. The CDR3 DNA follows: TGTGCCACCAGCAGAGATCTCGGCAGGGGCCACGAGCAGTACTTC. The encoded protein is CATSRDLGRGHEQYF. The whole variable domain, remainder taken from reference TRBV15 and TRBJ2-7, is DAMVIQNPRYQVTQFGKPVTLSCSQTLNHNVMYWYQQKSSQAPKLLFHYYDKDFNNEADTPDNFQSRRPNTSFCFLDIRSPGLGDTAMYLCATSRDLGRGHEQYFGPGTRLTVT.

The chain couples TRBV7-9 to TRBJ1-2; TRBD1 aligns across 10 bases. The ends lost 4 bases at V and 8 bases at J; junction bases unmatched: 10. The CDR3 runs 15 residues. Looked up from germline, CDR1 is SEHNR and CDR2 is FQNEAQ (reference sequence). CDR3 in amino acids: CASSSYDRGLGGYTF. The CDR3 DNA sequence: TGTGCCAGCAGCTCCTACGACAGGGGGCTAGGCGGCTACACCTTC.

This chain connects TRBV7-8 to TRBJ2-1, with D possibly called TRBD1 or TRBD2 (5 bases each). V gave up 3 bases and J gave up 10 bases, with 13 bases separating them. The CDR3 length is 13 residues. The germline CDR1 and CDR2 sequences are SGHVS and FQNEAQ. CDR3 residues: CASSLGGGGEQFF. DNA for the CDR3: TGTGCCAGCAGCTTGGGTGGTGGGGGAGAGCAGTTCTTC.

This clonotype was picked up a small number of times. This chain joins TRBV29-1 and TRBJ1-2; 7 bases are a match to TRBD1. The CDR3 is 12 residues long. V dropped 6 bases and J dropped 4; count of bases not matched to a gene: 5. Germline V gene data show CDR1 as SQVTM and CDR2 as ANQGSEA. For the CDR3, the DNA is TGCAGCGTACAGGGGAAGGGCTATGGCTACACCTTC. Residues: CSVQGKGYGYTF.

This clonotype was recorded a few times. The rearrangement uses TRBV20-1 and TRBJ2-7, with 8 nucleotides matching TRBD1. The junction had 18 bases not matched to a gene; V was cut back by 6 bases and J by 5 bases. Germline V gene data show CDR1 as DFQATT and CDR2 as SNEGSKA (reference sequence). There are 16 residues in the CDR3. In DNA, the CDR3 is TGCAGTGCCGATAGAATAGGGACAGGTTTAATCCACGAGCAGTACTTC. This encodes CSADRIGTGLIHEQYF.

This chain links TRBV29-1 with TRBJ2-3, with 8 positions matching TRBD2. Losses at the gene ends were 6 bases for V and 6 bases for J; bases not matched to a gene: 14. This CDR3 has 15 residues. The germline CDR1 and CDR2 sequences are SQVTM and ANQGSEA. The CDR3 coding sequence is TGCAGCGTGCGGAAAGCGGGGGTGGCCGGCGATACGCAGTATTTT. Its protein is CSVRKAGVAGDTQYF.

This clonotype was picked up a small number of times. The rearrangement uses TRBV5-5 and TRBJ2-5; unclear D gene. Germline lookup yields CDR1 SGHKS and CDR2 YYEKEE (reference sequence). This CDR3 comprises 12 residues. Trimming removed 4 bases from V and 5 bases from J, with 9 bases in between. The CDR3 loop is CASSGRVETQYF. CDR3 in DNA: TGTGCCAGCAGCGGTCGGGTGGAGACCCAGTACTTC.

Written as DNA, the CDR3 is TGTGCCAGCAGCCTCGGATTTAACTACGAGCAGTACTTC. It encodes CASSLGFNYEQYF. The genes are TRBV12-3 or TRBV12-4 and TRBJ2-7; D gene unclear. V lost 6 bases and J lost 3, with 12 bases in between. CDR3 size: 13 residues.

This chain connects TRBV20-1 to TRBJ2-7; D possibly corresponds to TRBD1 (7 bases). CDR1 is DFQATT and CDR2 is SNEGSKA in the germline V gene (reference sequence). The CDR3 consists of 14 residues. Trimming stripped 0 bases from V and 3 bases from J, with 12 bases between. For the CDR3, the DNA is TGCAGTGCTAGAGACCCAGGGGGGTTCTACGAGCAGTACTTC. Its protein is CSARDPGGFYEQYF.

A few counts support this clonotype. The rearrangement uses TRBV7-2 and TRBJ2-2; TRBD1 might be the D (6 bases). Deletions cut 1 base from V and 6 bases from J, with 15 bases between. This CDR3 has 16 amino acids. The germline V gene has CDR1 SGHTA and CDR2 FQGNSA. The CDR3 is CASSLDRQARAGELFF. CDR3 DNA sequence: TGTGCCAGCAGCTTAGACCGACAGGCAAGGGCCGGGGAGCTGTTTTTT.

A few counts support this clonotype. The chain carries TRBV5-1 and TRBJ2-1; 7 bases fit TRBD1. This CDR3 comprises 13 residues. V shed 4 bases and J 5 bases; nucleotides not matched to a gene: 3. Germline assignment: CDR1 SGHRS and CDR2 YFSETQ. In DNA, the CDR3 is TGCGCCAGCAGCATAACAGGGGACAATGAGCAGTTCTTC. Encoded protein: CASSITGDNEQFF.

The chain is built from TRBV7-9 and TRBJ1-1; 8 bases are shared with TRBD1. There are 15 residues in the CDR3. Germline V gene sequence: CDR1 SEHNR, CDR2 FQNEAQ (reference sequence). With 2 bases clipped from V and 1 base from J, the junction kept 3 bases outside the gene matches. The CDR3 region is CASSLRQGPNTEAFF. CDR3 DNA: TGTGCCAGCAGCTTACGACAGGGGCCGAACACTGAAGCTTTCTTT.

The chain has TRBV18 and TRBJ2-3, with D perhaps TRBD2 (6 bases). Germline lookup yields CDR1 KGHSH and CDR2 LQKENI. Trimming stripped 1 base from V and 2 bases from J, with 10 bases between. The CDR3 has 15 residues. The CDR3 loop is CASSPRRLVTDTQYF. The CDR3 DNA reads TGTGCCAGCTCACCACGAAGACTAGTCACAGATACGCAGTATTTT.